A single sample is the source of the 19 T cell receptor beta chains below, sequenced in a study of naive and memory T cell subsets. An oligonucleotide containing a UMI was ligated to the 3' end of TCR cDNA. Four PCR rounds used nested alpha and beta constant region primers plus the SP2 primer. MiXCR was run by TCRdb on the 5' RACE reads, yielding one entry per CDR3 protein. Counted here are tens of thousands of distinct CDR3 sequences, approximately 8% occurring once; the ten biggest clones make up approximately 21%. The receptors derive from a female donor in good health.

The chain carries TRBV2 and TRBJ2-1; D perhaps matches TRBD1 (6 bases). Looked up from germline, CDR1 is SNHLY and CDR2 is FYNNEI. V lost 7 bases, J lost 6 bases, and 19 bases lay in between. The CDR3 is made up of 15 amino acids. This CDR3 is CASTTGNSLGNEQFF. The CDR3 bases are TGTGCCAGCACCACAGGGAATTCTTTGGGCAATGAGCAGTTCTTC.

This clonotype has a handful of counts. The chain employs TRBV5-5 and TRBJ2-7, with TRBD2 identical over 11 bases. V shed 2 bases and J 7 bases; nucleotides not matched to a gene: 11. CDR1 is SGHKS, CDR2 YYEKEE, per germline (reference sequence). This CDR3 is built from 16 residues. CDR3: CASSFEGTSGWREQYF. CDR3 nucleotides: TGTGCCAGCAGCTTTGAAGGGACTAGCGGTTGGAGGGAGCAGTACTTC.

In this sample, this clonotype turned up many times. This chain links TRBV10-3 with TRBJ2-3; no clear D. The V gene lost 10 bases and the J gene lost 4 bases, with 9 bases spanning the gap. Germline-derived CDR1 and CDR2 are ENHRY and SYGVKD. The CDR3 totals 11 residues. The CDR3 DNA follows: TGTGCCACCAGATGGGCAGATACGCAGTATTTT. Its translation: CATRWADTQYF.

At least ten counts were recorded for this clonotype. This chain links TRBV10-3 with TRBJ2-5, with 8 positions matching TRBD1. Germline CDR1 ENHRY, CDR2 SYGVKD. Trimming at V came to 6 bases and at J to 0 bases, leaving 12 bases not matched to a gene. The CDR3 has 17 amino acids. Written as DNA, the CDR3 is TGTGCCATCAGCCGTCCCCCAGGGGGCCGGCACCAAGAGACCCAGTACTTC. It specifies CAISRPPGGRHQETQYF.

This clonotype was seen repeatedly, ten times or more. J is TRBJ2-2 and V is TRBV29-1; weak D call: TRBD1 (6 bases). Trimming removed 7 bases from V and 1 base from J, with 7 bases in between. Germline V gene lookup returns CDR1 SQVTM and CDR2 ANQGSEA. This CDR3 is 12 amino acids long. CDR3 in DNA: TGCAGCGGGGGACAGAACACCGGGGAGCTGTTTTTT. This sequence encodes CSGGQNTGELFF.

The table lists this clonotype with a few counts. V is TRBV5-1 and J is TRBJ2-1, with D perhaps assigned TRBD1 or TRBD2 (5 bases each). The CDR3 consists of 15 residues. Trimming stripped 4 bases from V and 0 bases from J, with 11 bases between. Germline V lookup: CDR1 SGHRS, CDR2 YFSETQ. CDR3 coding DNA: TGCGCCAGCAGCCCAGTGGGGGTCTCCTACAATGAGCAGTTCTTC. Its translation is CASSPVGVSYNEQFF.

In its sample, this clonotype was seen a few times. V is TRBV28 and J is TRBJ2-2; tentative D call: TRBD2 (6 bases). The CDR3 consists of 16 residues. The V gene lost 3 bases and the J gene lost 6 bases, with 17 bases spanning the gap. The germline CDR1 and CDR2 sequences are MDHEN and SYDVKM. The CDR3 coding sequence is TGTGCCAGCAGTTTGCCTACCTCGGGAGTGTCCGGGGAGCTGTTTTTT. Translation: CASSLPTSGVSGELFF.

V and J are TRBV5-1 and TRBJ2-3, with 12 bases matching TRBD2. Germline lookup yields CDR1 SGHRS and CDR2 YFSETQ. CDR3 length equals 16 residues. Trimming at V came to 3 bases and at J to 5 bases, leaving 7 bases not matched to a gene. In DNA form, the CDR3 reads TGCGCCAGCAGCTCCTCGACTAGCGGGAGAGGAGATACGCAGTATTTT. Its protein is CASSSSTSGRGDTQYF.

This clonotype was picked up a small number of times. CDR3 protein: CASSLTRSEETQYF. CDR3 sequence (DNA): TGCGCCAGCAGCCTCACTCGGTCGGAAGAGACCCAGTACTTC. This chain links TRBV4-1 with TRBJ2-5; D not certain. CDR3 length: 14 residues. Trimming cost V 4 bases and J 3 bases, with 12 bases left between them. CDR1 is MGHRA and CDR2 is YSYEKL in the germline V gene.

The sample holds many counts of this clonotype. The CDR3 DNA follows: TGTGCCAGCAGCCCGAGGGACAGTTCGAATGAAAAACTGTTTTTT. Its protein is CASSPRDSSNEKLFF. The V and J genes are TRBV12-3 or TRBV12-4 and TRBJ1-4; 7 nucleotides line up with TRBD1. This CDR3 has 15 amino acids. J was trimmed by 5 bases and V by 6 bases; bases with no gene match: 9.

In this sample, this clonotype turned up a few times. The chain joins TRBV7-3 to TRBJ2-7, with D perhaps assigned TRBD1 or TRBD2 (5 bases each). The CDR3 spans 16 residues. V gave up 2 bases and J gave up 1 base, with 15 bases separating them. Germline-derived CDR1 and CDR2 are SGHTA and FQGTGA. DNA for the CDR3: TGTGCCAGCAGCTTATACGGGGACGATAGTTCCTACGAGCAGTACTTC. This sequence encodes CASSLYGDDSSYEQYF.

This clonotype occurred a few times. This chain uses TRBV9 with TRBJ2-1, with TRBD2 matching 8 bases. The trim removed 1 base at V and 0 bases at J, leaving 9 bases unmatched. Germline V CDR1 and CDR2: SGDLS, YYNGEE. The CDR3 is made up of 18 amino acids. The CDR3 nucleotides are TGTGCCAGCAGCGTAAAGAGAGTAGCGGGAACCTCCTACAATGAGCAGTTCTTC. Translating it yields CASSVKRVAGTSYNEQFF.

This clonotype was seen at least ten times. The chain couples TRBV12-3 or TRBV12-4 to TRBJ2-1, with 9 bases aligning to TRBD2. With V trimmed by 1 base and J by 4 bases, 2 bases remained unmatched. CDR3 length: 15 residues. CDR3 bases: TGTGCCAGCAGTTTAGGCACTAGCGGGTACAATGAGCAGTTCTTC. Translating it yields CASSLGTSGYNEQFF.

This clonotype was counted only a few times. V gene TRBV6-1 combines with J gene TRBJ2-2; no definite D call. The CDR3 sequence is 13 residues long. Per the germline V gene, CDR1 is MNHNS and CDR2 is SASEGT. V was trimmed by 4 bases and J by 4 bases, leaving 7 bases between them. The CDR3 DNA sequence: TGTGCCAGCAGTGGGTTATCCACCGGGGAGCTGTTTTTT. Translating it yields CASSGLSTGELFF.

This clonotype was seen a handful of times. As DNA, the CDR3 is TGCGCCAGCAGCTTCGGACAGGTCTCGAGCTCCTACAATGAGCAGTTCTTC. Translation: CASSFGQVSSSYNEQFF. This chain uses TRBV5-1 with TRBJ2-1; 7 nucleotides match TRBD1. Trimming took 2 bases from V and 0 from J; bases not matched to a gene: 8. Germline V gene data show CDR1 as SGHRS and CDR2 as YFSETQ. This CDR3 is 17 amino acids long.

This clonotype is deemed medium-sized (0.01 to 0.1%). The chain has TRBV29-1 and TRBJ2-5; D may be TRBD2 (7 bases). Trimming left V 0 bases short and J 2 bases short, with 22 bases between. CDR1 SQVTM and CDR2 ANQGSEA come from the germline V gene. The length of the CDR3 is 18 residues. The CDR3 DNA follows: TGCAGCGTTGAAGATCAAGAGATTTTCGGGGGGCCGCAAGAGACCCAGTACTTC. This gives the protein CSVEDQEIFGGPQETQYF.

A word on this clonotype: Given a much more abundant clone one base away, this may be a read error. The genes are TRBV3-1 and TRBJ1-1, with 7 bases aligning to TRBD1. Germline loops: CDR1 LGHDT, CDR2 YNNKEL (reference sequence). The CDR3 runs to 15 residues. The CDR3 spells CASSLRQGMNAEAFF. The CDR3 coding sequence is TGTGCCAGCAGCCTCCGACAGGGAATGAACGCTGAAGCTTTCTTT.

DNA for the CDR3: TGTGCCAGCAGCCCACTGGGACAGGGCTTTAGCACAGATACGCAGTATTTT. Translating gives CASSPLGQGFSTDTQYF. This sequence joins TRBV14 and TRBJ2-3; 9 bases are shared with TRBD1. CDR3 length: 17 amino acids. Germline CDR1 is SGHDN and CDR2 is FVKESK. With 4 bases clipped from V and 0 bases from J, the junction kept 8 bases outside the gene matches.

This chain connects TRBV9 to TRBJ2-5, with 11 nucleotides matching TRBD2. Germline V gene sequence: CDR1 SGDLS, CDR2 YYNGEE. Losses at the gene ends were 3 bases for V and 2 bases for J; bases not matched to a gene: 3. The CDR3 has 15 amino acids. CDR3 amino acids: CASSAVAGGQETQYF. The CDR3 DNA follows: TGTGCCAGCAGCGCGGTAGCGGGAGGGCAAGAGACCCAGTACTTC.